The clone carrying this TCR beta chain was detected a few times. Antigen unknown. The trim removed 0 bases at V and 4 bases at J, leaving 6 bases unmatched. This CDR3 comprises 15 residues. Amplification used 60 Vbeta primers and 13 Jbeta primers. The method was immunoSEQ multiplex PCR; TCRdb's version includes in-frame clones alone and lacks a portion of them. The data hold 90,000 to 100,000 clones, with roughly three quarters observed a single time. This record comes from a study of cytomegalovirus exposure and HLA in healthy donors. Study results and caveats: Highly shared variants forming one cluster were likely a sequencing artifact. A later analysis showed TCR association rates differing by HLA locus, peaking at DRB1 and lowest at HLA-C.

Healthy bone marrow donors supplied every sample. The chain links TRBV5-7 to TRBJ2-5; 7 bases fit TRBD2. TRBV5-7 is an ORF; its function is uncertain. Material: PBMCs. This TCR came from a man in his forties in good health and CMV-seronegative. Here the CDR3 reads CASSLEGGMGETQYF. Written as DNA, the CDR3 is TGTGCCAGCAGCTTGGAGGGAGGGATGGGAGAGACCCAGTACTTC.